This TCR beta chain was recovered during a study of early T cells in non-severe SARS-CoV-2 infection. Study background: Unsorted whole-blood RNA was sequenced in bulk, leaving chains unpaired. Study-level findings and limits: VDJdb matching favored anti-spike CD8 responses, missing private and CD4 specificities.

Individual cDNA molecules were tagged with unique molecular identifiers, the study reported. TCRdb redid the calling of the 5' RACE reads with MiXCR, one entry per CDR3 protein. The sample shows about 98,000 distinct CDR3 sequences, about 11% of them seen only once. For this clonotype: Its antigen remains unknown.

The length of the CDR3 is 14 residues. Germline CDR1 LGHDT, CDR2 YNNKEL (reference sequence). Trimming stripped 4 bases from V and 8 bases from J, with 18 bases between. This clonotype was obtained from an adult who was a healthcare worker with PCR-confirmed SARS-CoV-2 infection or an uninfected control (not recorded which). Source material: whole blood. The V gene is TRBV3-1, the J gene TRBJ2-7, with a possible D match to TRBD1 (5 bases). The CDR3 loop is CASSPSEGVGQQYF. The CDR3 DNA follows: TGTGCCAGCAGCCCCTCCGAAGGTGTGGGGCAGCAGTACTTC.